Below are 15 T cell receptor beta chains sequenced from a single sample in a study of T-cell reconstitution after alpha-beta-depleted transplantation in children (dated by TCRdb to the mid-2010s). The label giving this sample's time point can be read as: day 60 (about 2 months) after transplantation. The treatment or condition label, read with the paper, signifies: allogeneic hematopoietic cell transplantation with graft depleted of TCRalphabeta T cells and CD19 B cells. The receptor library was made with PCR. This sample was sequenced with an Illumina HiSeq 2500. TCR library preparation used molecular barcoding, with unique molecular identifiers applied to normalize quantification of the TCRbeta repertoire. Through fastp at Q25 and MiXCR, TCRdb rebuilt clones from the public reads, retaining in-frame beta chains. Each entry merges the rows of one CDR3 protein and shows their most common DNA and genes. Within this sample are about 98,000 distinct CDR3 sequences, with approximately 6% of them counted one time only. The biggest ten clones account for 5.5% to 6.5% of the sample.

This material consisted of PBMCs, mostly from graft donor cells, taken 60 days after TCRalphabeta/CD19-depleted stem cell transplant. These TCRs come from a female patient between 2 and 10 years old who had a stem cell transplant for Fanconi anemia, so the T cells may come from the graft donor.

This clonotype came up many times. V gene TRBV12-3 or TRBV12-4 combines with J gene TRBJ2-7; unclear D gene. The CDR3 sequence is 13 residues long. V lost 6 bases to trimming and J lost 4 bases, with 13 bases between them. DNA of the CDR3: TGTGCCAGCAGCCGACCCCCCCCTTACGAGCAGTACTTC. Translated: CASSRPPPYEQYF.

This clonotype was counted many times. The CDR3 DNA reads as TGTGCCAGCAGCTTGGGGGGTAGCGGTCAAAACATTCAGTACTTC. Translation gives CASSLGGSGQNIQYF. The chain carries TRBV7-9 and TRBJ2-4; a possible D gene is TRBD2 (6 bases). Germline V CDR1 and CDR2: SEHNR, FQNEAQ (reference sequence). Trimming left V 3 bases short and J 5 bases short, with 14 bases between. The CDR3 runs 15 residues.

This clonotype was observed at least ten times. The rearrangement joins TRBV18 to TRBJ2-3; 8 positions agree with TRBD2. The CDR3 length is 15 residues. Germline CDR1 reads KGHSH; CDR2 reads LQKENI. Unmatched junction bases numbered 4, after V lost 4 bases and J lost 1 base. CDR3 DNA sequence: TGTGCCAGCTCACAACAACTAGCGGGCACAGATACGCAGTATTTT. Translated, it gives CASSQQLAGTDTQYF.

At least ten counts were recorded for this clonotype. This sequence joins TRBV9 and TRBJ2-3; D ambiguous. Looked up from germline, CDR1 is SGDLS and CDR2 is YYNGEE. The CDR3 totals 14 residues. Trimming stripped 0 bases from V and 2 bases from J, with 7 bases between. The CDR3 loop reads CASSVGAVTDTQYF. For the CDR3, the DNA is TGTGCCAGCAGCGTAGGAGCAGTCACAGATACGCAGTATTTT.

The sample holds many counts of this clonotype. The CDR3 bases are TGTGCCTGGATAAAAGGGGTCTTTGCCACGGACAGGTCTTACGAGCAGTACTTC. Residues: CAWIKGVFATDRSYEQYF. This chain uses TRBV30 with TRBJ2-7, with TRBD1 matching 7 bases. Per germline, CDR1 GTSNPN and CDR2 SVGIG (reference sequence). The CDR3 runs to 18 residues. The V gene end was trimmed by 4 bases and the J gene end by 4 bases; junction bases not matched to a gene: 22.

This clonotype was observed many times. The chain uses TRBV20-1 and TRBJ2-7; tentatively, D is TRBD2 (6 bases). The CDR3 loop spans 14 amino acids. V lost 5 bases, J lost 5 bases, and 19 bases lay in between. Germline V lookup: CDR1 DFQATT, CDR2 SNEGSKA (reference sequence). The CDR3 DNA follows: TGCAGTGCTTTCCCGGGACTTCCGACTAACGAGCAGTACTTC. This translates into CSAFPGLPTNEQYF.

In this sample, this clonotype turned up many times. The rearrangement uses TRBV28 and TRBJ2-7, with 7 positions matching TRBD1. The V and J ends lost 4 bases and 4 bases, in that order; junction bases with no gene match: 1. This CDR3 has 12 amino acids. The germline CDR1 and CDR2 sequences are MDHEN and SYDVKM. CDR3 coding DNA: TGTGCCAGCAGTTCGACAGGGTACGAGCAGTACTTC. It yields the protein CASSSTGYEQYF.

The V gene is TRBV12-3 or TRBV12-4, the J gene TRBJ1-2; D is unresolved. V dropped 3 bases and J dropped 5 bases, with 7 bases sitting between them. The CDR3 has 12 residues. The CDR3 DNA sequence: TGTGCCAGCAGTTTTCTCCAGTATGGCTACACCTTC. Amino acids: CASSFLQYGYTF.

Many counts were recorded for this clonotype. The CDR3 reads CSVGGQGYEQYF. The CDR3 region has the DNA TGCAGCGTTGGGGGACAGGGGTACGAGCAGTACTTC. This chain links TRBV29-1 with TRBJ2-7, with 10 bases aligning to TRBD1. V lost 4 bases to trimming and J lost 4 bases; unmatched junction nucleotides: 1. CDR1 and CDR2 (germline): SQVTM, ANQGSEA. CDR3 length equals 12 residues.

This clonotype was observed a handful of times. This chain uses TRBV18 with TRBJ1-1; TRBD1 aligns across 7 bases. Per the germline V gene, CDR1 is KGHSH and CDR2 is LQKENI. This CDR3 is 13 amino acids long. After removal of 5 bases from V and 4 bases from J, the junction contained 4 bases not matched to a gene. The CDR3, as DNA: TGTGCCAGCTCAGACGACAGGGCCACTGAAGCTTTCTTT. As protein: CASSDDRATEAFF.

This clonotype has a count of ten or more. The chain joins TRBV5-5 to TRBJ2-2; D not resolved. CDR3 length equals 15 residues. Germline V lookup: CDR1 SGHKS, CDR2 YYEKEE (reference sequence). Trimming took off 4 bases at V and 0 bases at J, with 10 bases between the two ends. The chain's CDR3 is CASSLYTTNTGELFF. In nucleotides, the CDR3 is TGTGCCAGCAGCCTGTACACTACGAACACCGGGGAGCTGTTTTTT.

V and J are TRBV29-1 and TRBJ1-5; no reliable D call. Trimming removed 5 bases at V and 1 base at J, with 9 bases between. This CDR3 contains 13 residues. Germline V CDR1 and CDR2: SQVTM, ANQGSEA. The CDR3 sequence: CSVRLDSNQPQHF. Here the CDR3 DNA reads TGCAGCGTTCGACTCGACAGCAATCAGCCCCAGCATTTT.

This clonotype has a count of ten or more. This chain uses TRBV5-1 with TRBJ2-1, with D tentatively TRBD2 (6 bases). CDR1 and CDR2 (germline): SGHRS, YFSETQ. The ends were cut back, 4 bases at V and 0 bases at J, with 11 bases in the middle. The CDR3 spans 15 residues. The CDR3 reads CASSHGTDSYNEQFF. CDR3 sequence (DNA): TGCGCCAGCAGCCACGGGACTGACTCCTACAATGAGCAGTTCTTC. The full variable domain, its missing parts supplied by reference TRBV5-1 and TRBJ2-1, is KAGVTQTPRYLIKTRGQQVTLSCSPISGHRSVSWYQQTPGQGLQFLFEYFSETQRNKGNFPGRFSGRQFSNSRSEMNVSTLELGDSALYLCASSHGTDSYNEQFFGPGTRLTVL.

The sample holds many counts of this clonotype. This rearrangement joins TRBV16 to TRBJ2-1, with 12 bases that match TRBD2. V shed 4 bases and J 8 bases; nucleotides not matched to a gene: 6. This CDR3 is built from 15 residues. Germline V gene sequence: CDR1 KGHSY, CDR2 FQNENV. The CDR3 DNA reads TGTGCCAGCAGCCTCCCGACTAGCGGGAGCGATGAGCAGTTCTTC. Amino acid sequence: CASSLPTSGSDEQFF.

Many counts were recorded for this clonotype. The genes are TRBV5-1 and TRBJ2-3, with 9 bases that match TRBD1. Germline-derived CDR1 and CDR2 are SGHRS and YFSETQ. The CDR3 sequence is 16 residues long. Losses at the gene ends were 3 bases for V and 2 bases for J; bases not matched to a gene: 7. The CDR3: CASSWLGTGHTDTQYF. The CDR3 DNA sequence: TGCGCCAGCAGCTGGCTCGGGACAGGGCACACAGATACGCAGTATTTT.